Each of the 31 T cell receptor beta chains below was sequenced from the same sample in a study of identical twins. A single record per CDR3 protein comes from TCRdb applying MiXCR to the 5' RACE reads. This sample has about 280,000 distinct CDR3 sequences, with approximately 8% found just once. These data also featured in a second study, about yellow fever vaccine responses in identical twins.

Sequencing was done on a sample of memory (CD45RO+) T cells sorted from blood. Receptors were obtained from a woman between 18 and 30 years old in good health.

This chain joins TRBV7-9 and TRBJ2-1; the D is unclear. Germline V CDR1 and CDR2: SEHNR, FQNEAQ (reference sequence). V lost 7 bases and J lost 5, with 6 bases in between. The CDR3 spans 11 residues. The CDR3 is CASTMDNEQFF. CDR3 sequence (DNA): TGTGCCAGCACCATGGACAATGAGCAGTTCTTC.

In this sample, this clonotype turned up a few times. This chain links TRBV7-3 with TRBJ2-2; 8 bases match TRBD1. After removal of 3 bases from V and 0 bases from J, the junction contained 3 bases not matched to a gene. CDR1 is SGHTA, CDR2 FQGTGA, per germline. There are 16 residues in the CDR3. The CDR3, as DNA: TGTGCCAGCAGCTTGGCGGGACAGGCGAACACCGGGGAGCTGTTTTTT. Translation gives CASSLAGQANTGELFF.

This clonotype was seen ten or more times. CDR3 bases: TGCGCCAGCAGCTTGGTTCAGGGGGACCAAGAGACCCAGTACTTC. Its protein product is CASSLVQGDQETQYF. V gene TRBV5-1 combines with J gene TRBJ2-5; 7 nucleotides align to TRBD1. There are 15 residues in the CDR3. V lost 0 bases to trimming and J lost 0 bases; unmatched junction nucleotides: 2. Germline CDR1 reads SGHRS; CDR2 reads YFSETQ.

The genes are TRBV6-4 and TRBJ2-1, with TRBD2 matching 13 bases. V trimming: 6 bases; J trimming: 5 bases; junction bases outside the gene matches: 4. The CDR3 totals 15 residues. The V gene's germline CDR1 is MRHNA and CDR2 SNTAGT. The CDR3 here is CASSRLAGGHNEQFF. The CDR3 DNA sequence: TGTGCCAGCAGCCGACTAGCGGGAGGTCACAATGAGCAGTTCTTC.

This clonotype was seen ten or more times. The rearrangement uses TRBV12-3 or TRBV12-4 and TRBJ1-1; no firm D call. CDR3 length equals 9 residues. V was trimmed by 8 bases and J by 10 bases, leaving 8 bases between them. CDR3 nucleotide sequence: TGTGCCAGCGATCGGCGAGCTTTCTTT. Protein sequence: CASDRRAFF.

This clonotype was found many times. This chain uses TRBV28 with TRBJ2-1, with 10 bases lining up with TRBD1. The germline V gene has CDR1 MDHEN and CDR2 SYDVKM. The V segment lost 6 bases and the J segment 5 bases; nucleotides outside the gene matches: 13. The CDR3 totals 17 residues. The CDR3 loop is CASRTGTGEVGNNEQFF. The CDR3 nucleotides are TGTGCCAGCAGAACCGGGACAGGGGAGGTGGGGAACAATGAGCAGTTCTTC.

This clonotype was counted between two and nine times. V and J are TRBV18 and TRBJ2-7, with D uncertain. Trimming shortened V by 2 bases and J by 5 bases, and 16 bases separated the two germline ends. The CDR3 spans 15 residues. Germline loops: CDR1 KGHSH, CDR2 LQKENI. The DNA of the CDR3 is TGTGCCAGCTCACCAAGACCCCTAAGCAGGCACGAGCAGTACTTC. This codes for CASSPRPLSRHEQYF.

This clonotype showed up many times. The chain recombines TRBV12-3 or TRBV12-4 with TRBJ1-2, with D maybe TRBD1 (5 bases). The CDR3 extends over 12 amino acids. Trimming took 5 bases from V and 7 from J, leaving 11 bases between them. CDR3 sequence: CASSLDISGYTF. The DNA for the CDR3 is TGTGCCAGCAGTCTGGACATCAGTGGCTACACCTTC.

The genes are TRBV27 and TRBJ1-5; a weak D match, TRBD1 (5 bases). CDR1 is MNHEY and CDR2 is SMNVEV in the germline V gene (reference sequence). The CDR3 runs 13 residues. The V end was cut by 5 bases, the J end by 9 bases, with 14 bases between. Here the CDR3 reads CASSPNQGLPQHF. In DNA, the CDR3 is TGTGCCAGCAGTCCGAACCAGGGATTGCCCCAGCATTTT.

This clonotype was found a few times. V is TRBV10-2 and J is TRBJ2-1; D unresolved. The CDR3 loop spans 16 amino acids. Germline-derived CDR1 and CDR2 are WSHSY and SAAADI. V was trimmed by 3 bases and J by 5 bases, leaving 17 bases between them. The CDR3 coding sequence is TGCGCCAGCAGTGACCCAGCGCGGTGGGTTAACAATGAGCAGTTCTTC. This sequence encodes CASSDPARWVNNEQFF.

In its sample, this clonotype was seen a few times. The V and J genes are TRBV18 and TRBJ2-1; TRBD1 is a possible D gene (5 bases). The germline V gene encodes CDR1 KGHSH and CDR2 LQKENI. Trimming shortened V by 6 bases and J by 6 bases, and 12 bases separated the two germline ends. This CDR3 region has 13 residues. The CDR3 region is CASSQQERNEQFF. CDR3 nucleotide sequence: TGTGCCAGCTCCCAACAGGAGCGCAATGAGCAGTTCTTC.

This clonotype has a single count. CDR3 sequence: CASSPRGLAGGDEQFF. CDR3 in DNA: TGTGCCAGCAGCCCGAGGGGGCTAGCGGGGGGTGATGAGCAGTTCTTC. This rearrangement joins TRBV7-2 to TRBJ2-1; TRBD2 matches at 11 bases. This CDR3 region has 16 residues. Per the germline V gene, CDR1 is SGHTA and CDR2 is FQGNSA. Unmatched junction bases numbered 11, after V lost 5 bases and J lost 8 bases.

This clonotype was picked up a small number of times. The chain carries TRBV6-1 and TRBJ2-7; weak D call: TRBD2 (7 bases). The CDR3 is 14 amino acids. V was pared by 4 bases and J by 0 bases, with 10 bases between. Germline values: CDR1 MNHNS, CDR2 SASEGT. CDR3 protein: CASSGGGHSYEQYV. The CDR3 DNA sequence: TGTGCCAGCAGTGGCGGGGGACACTCCTACGAGCAGTACGTC.

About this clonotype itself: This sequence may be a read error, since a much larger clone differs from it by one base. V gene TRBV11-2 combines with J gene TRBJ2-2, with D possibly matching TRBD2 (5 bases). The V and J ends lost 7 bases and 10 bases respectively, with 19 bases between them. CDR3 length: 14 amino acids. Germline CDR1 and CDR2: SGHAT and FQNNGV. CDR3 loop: CASTLRPLAVELFF. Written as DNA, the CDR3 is TGTGCCAGCACCCTGCGTCCTCTAGCCGTGGAGCTGTTTTTT.

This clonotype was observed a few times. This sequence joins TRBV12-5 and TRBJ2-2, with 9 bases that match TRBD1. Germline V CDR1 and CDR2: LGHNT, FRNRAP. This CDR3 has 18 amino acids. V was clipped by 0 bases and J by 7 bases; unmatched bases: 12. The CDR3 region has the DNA TGTGCTAGTGGTTTGGTAGTCAGCGGGACAGGGTGGAACGGGGAGCTGTTTTTT. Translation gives CASGLVVSGTGWNGELFF.

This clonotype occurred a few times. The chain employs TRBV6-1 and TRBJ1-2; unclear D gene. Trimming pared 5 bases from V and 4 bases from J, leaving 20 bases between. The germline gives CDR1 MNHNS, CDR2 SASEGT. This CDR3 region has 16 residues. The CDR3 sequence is CASSPDGGQEFYGYTF. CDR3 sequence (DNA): TGTGCCAGCAGTCCCGATGGAGGGCAGGAATTCTATGGCTACACCTTC.

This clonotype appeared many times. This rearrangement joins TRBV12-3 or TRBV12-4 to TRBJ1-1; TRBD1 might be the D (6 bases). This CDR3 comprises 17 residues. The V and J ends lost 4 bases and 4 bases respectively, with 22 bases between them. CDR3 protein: CASSSLRDTGWGTEAFF. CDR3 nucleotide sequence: TGTGCCAGCAGTTCGCTGAGGGACACCGGCTGGGGCACTGAAGCTTTCTTT.

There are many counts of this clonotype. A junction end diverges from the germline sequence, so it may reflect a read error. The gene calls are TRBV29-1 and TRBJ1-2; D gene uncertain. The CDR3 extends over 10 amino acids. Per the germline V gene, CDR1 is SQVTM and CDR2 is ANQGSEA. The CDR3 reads CSVEGHGYTF. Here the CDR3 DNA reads TGCAGCGTAGAAGGACATGGCTACACCTTC.

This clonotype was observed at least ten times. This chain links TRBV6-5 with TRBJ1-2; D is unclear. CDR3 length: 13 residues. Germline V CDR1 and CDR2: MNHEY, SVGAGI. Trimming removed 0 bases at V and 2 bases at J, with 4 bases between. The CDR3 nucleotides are TGTGCCAGCAGTTACTCAAGAAACTATGGCTACACCTTC. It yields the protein CASSYSRNYGYTF.

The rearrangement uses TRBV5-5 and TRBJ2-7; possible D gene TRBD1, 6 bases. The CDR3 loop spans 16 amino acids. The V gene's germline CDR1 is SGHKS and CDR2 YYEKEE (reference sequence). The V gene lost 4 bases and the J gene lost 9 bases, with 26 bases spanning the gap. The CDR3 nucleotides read TGTGCCAGCAGCCCGGCGGACAGTGGCCCTTTCATTCGGCAGTACGTC. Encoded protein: CASSPADSGPFIRQYV.

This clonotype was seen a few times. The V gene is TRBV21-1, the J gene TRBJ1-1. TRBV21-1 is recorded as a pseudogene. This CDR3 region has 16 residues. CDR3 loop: CASSPRGGPNNTEAFF. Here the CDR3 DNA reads TGTGCCAGCAGCCCCCGGGGGGGCCCAAACAACACTGAAGCTTTCTTT.

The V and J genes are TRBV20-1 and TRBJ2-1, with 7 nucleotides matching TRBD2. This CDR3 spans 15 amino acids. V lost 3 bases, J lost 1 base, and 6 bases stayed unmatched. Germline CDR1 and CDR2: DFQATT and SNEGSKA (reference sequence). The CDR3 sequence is CSASFPSGSYNEQFF. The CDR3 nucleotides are TGCAGTGCTAGTTTCCCTAGCGGATCCTACAATGAGCAGTTCTTC.

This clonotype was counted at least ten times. CDR3 amino acids: CASSPNGQGQYV. As DNA, the CDR3 is TGTGCCAGCTCACCCAACGGGCAGGGGCAGTACGTC. The gene calls are TRBV18 and TRBJ2-7, with D possibly being TRBD1 (5 bases). This CDR3 spans 12 amino acids. V was clipped by 3 bases and J by 9 bases, with 12 bases between them. Per germline, CDR1 KGHSH and CDR2 LQKENI.

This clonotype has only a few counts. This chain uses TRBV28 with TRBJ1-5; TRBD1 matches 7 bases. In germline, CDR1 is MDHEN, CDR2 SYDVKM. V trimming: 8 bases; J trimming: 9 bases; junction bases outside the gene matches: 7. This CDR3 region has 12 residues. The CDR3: CASRLTGTPQHF. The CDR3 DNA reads TGTGCCAGCCGCTTGACAGGGACGCCCCAGCATTTT.

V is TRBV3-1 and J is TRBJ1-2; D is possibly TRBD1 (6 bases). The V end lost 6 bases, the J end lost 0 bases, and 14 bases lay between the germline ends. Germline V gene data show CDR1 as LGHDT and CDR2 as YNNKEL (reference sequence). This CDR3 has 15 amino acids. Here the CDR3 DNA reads TGTGCCAGCAGAACTACAGGGATTTCTAACTATGGCTACACCTTC. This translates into CASRTTGISNYGYTF.

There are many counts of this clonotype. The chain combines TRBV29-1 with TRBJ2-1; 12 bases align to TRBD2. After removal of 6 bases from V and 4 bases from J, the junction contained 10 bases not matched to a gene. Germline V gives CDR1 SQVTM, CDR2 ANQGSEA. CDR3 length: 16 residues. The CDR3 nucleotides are TGCAGCGTCCGGACTAGCGGGGTGGCAATTTACAATGAGCAGTTCTTC. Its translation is CSVRTSGVAIYNEQFF.

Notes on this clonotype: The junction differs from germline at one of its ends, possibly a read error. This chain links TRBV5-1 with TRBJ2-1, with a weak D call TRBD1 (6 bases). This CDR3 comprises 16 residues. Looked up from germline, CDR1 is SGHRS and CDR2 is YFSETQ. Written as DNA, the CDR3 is TGCGTCAGCAGCGTAGCAGGGGCTGGGTCCTACAATGAGCAGTTCTTC. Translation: CVSSVAGAGSYNEQFF.

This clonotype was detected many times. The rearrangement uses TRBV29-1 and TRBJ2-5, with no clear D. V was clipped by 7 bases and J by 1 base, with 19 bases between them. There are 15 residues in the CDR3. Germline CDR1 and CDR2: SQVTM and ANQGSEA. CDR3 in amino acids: CSASWGSARQETQYF. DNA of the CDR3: TGCAGCGCCTCGTGGGGAAGCGCCCGCCAAGAGACCCAGTACTTC.

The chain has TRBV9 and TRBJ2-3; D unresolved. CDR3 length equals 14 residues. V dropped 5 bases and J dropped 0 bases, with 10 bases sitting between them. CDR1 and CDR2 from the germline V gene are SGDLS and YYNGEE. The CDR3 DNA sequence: TGTGCCAGCAGGAGGACCCCTAGCACAGATACGCAGTATTTT. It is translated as CASRRTPSTDTQYF.

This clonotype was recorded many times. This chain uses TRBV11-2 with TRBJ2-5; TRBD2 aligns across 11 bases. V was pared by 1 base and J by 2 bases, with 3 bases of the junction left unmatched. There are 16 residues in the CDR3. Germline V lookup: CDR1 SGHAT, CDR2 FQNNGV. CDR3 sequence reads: CASSLVGTSGQETQYF. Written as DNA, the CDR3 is TGTGCCAGCAGCTTAGTTGGGACTAGCGGACAAGAGACCCAGTACTTC. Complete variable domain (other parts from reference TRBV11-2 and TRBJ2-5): EAGVAQSPRYKIIEKRQSVAFWCNPISGHATLYWYQQILGQGPKLLIQFQNNGVVDDSQLPKDRFSAERLKGVDSTLKIQPAKLEDSAVYLCASSLVGTSGQETQYFGPGTRLLVL.

This CDR3 is CSVETQGADTQYF. The CDR3 nucleotides are TGCAGCGTTGAAACGCAGGGGGCAGATACGCAGTATTTT. The chain couples TRBV29-1 to TRBJ2-3; TRBD1 matches 7 bases. The V gene end was trimmed by 2 bases and the J gene end by 4 bases; junction bases not matched to a gene: 3. CDR1 is SQVTM and CDR2 is ANQGSEA in the germline V gene. The CDR3 spans 13 residues.